The T cell receptor (beta chain) under discussion was sequenced for a study of T cells after yellow fever vaccination. The study's findings and limits: Among primary-vaccination clones, most reappeared after the booster, at 96% for CD4 and 85% to 90% for CD8. Abundant clonotypes (contaminants from the bulk population) could be present in FACS-sorted repertoires.

CDR3 length: 11 amino acids. The ends were cut back, 2 bases at V and 5 bases at J, with 0 bases in the middle. CDR1 is LGHNA, CDR2 YSLEER, per germline. The 5'RACE template-switching step produced TCR cDNA and added a universal primer site and UMIs. TCRdb reprocessed the 5' RACE reads with MiXCR, giving one entry per CDR3 protein. The sample records a few hundred thousand distinct CDR3 sequences, 7.5% to 9% being singletons. For this clonotype: Its target is not known.

The chain employs TRBV4-3 and TRBJ2-2; D is unclear. Here the sequenced sample was PBMCs, taken on the day of the first yellow fever vaccination. This clonotype was obtained from a man aged 18-30 years who received the YFV17D yellow fever vaccine. The CDR3 nucleotides are TGCGCCAGCAGCCAAACCGGGGAGCTGTTTTTT. Its protein product is CASSQTGELFF.